Below, 9 T cell receptor beta chains from the same sample are listed, as sequenced in a study of blood T cell repertoires in COVID-19. Data came from immunoSEQ multiplex PCR; TCRdb stores just in-frame clones and leaves some out. Here the sample spans some 220,000 clones, over 60% being singletons. What was sequenced was peripheral blood. These TCRs come from a woman aged 70-85 years with acute or convalescent COVID-19.

J is TRBJ1-2 and V is TRBV6-1, with D uncertain. With 1 base removed from V and 5 bases from J, the gap between germline ends came to 8 bases. Germline CDR1 is MNHNS and CDR2 is SASEGT. This CDR3 is 13 amino acids long. The CDR3 DNA is TGTGCCAGCAGTGAAGACAAGTGGTATGGCTACACCTTC. Protein sequence: CASSEDKWYGYTF.

The V and J genes are TRBV9 and TRBJ1-2; 9 positions match TRBD1. The ends lost 2 bases at V and 4 bases at J; junction bases unmatched: 6. The CDR3 is made up of 15 amino acids. Per the germline V gene, CDR1 is SGDLS and CDR2 is YYNGEE. As DNA, the CDR3 is TGTGCCAGCAGCGTTCAGGGACAGGGAACCTATGGCTACACCTTC. Residues: CASSVQGQGTYGYTF.

This sequence joins TRBV30 and TRBJ1-2; 9 nucleotides line up with TRBD1. Germline V gene lookup returns CDR1 GTSNPN and CDR2 SVGIG (reference sequence). J lost 1 base, V lost 4 bases, and 13 bases had no gene match. The CDR3 is 17 amino acids. CDR3 region: CAWIRTGVWFYNYGYTF. CDR3 DNA: TGTGCCTGGATCCGGACAGGGGTTTGGTTTTATAACTATGGCTACACCTTC.

The genes are TRBV15 and TRBJ2-7; no reliable D call. Germline CDR1 is LNHNV and CDR2 is YYDKDF (reference sequence). The CDR3 runs to 13 residues. V lost 3 bases to trimming and J lost 5 bases, with 11 bases between them. CDR3 sequence: CATSRNSLDEQYF. The CDR3 nucleotides are TGTGCCACCAGCAGGAATAGTCTAGACGAGCAGTACTTC.

This sequence joins TRBV30 and TRBJ1-1; tentative D call: TRBD1 (5 bases). Germline CDR1 reads GTSNPN; CDR2 reads SVGIG (reference sequence). CDR3 length: 16 residues. V dropped 3 bases and J dropped 2 bases, with 19 bases sitting between them. CDR3 DNA sequence: TGTGCCTGGAGGCGCAGGGAGGGGAATAGAAACACTGAAGCTTTCTTT. Amino acids: CAWRRREGNRNTEAFF. Looking up the rest from reference TRBV30 and TRBJ1-1 gives the full variable domain: SQTIHQWPATLVQPVGSPLSLECTVEGTSNPNLYWYRQAAGRGLQLLFYSVGIGQISSEVPQNLSASRPQDRQFILSSKKLLLSDSGFYLCAWRRREGNRNTEAFFGQGTRLTVV.

V gene TRBV18 combines with J gene TRBJ2-3, with D unresolved. Trimming took 4 bases from V and 6 from J, leaving 8 bases between them. This CDR3 has 12 residues. Germline V gene data show CDR1 as KGHSH and CDR2 as LQKENI. CDR3 amino acids: CASSLGRDTQYF. In DNA, the CDR3 is TGTGCCAGCTCACTCGGTCGGGATACGCAGTATTTT. The full variable domain, in which reference TRBV18 and TRBJ2-3 provide the parts outside the CDR3, is NAGVMQNPRHLVRRRGQEARLRCSPMKGHSHVYWYRQLPEEGLKFMVYLQKENIIDESGMPKERFSAEFPKEGPSILRIQQVVRGDSAAYFCASSLGRDTQYFGPGTRLTVL.

The chain uses TRBV27 and TRBJ1-4; 7 nucleotides line up with TRBD1. There are 15 residues in the CDR3. CDR1 MNHEY and CDR2 SMNVEV come from the germline V gene (reference sequence). Trimming removed 4 bases from V and 7 bases from J; junction bases left unmatched: 9. CDR3 DNA: TGTGCCAGCAGTTACCGAGGGGGCGTCGGTGAAAAACTGTTTTTT. It encodes CASSYRGGVGEKLFF.

The chain carries TRBV3-1 (or the pseudogene TRBV3-2) and TRBJ2-2, with 15 positions matching TRBD2. The CDR3 spans 19 residues. V shed 4 bases, J shed 5 bases, and the junction held 11 bases outside the gene matches. Germline-derived CDR1 and CDR2 are LGHDT and YNNKEL (reference sequence). The CDR3, as DNA: TGTGCCAGCAGCCCTCACCTTCCGGGACTAGCGGGGGGTACCGGGGAGCTGTTTTTT. Protein sequence: CASSPHLPGLAGGTGELFF.

This chain links TRBV25-1 with TRBJ2-5, with 12 bases that match TRBD2. The V gene end was trimmed by 2 bases and the J gene end by 5 bases; junction bases not matched to a gene: 3. Germline lookup yields CDR1 MGHDK and CDR2 SYGVNS. The CDR3 has 15 residues. The CDR3 region is CASSEQLAGGETQYF. CDR3 nucleotides: TGTGCCAGCAGTGAACAGCTAGCGGGGGGGGAGACCCAGTACTTC.